This T cell receptor (beta chain) derives from a study of shared clonotypes between healthy human individuals. Study as a whole: Per donor, three plates held CD4 naive cells, three held CD4 memory, two held CD8 naive and one held CD8 memory. Regarding the study as a whole: Sorted-subset sequencing was shown by rarefaction to be incomplete despite large depth.

The V segment lost 2 bases and the J segment 3 bases; nucleotides outside the gene matches: 6. CDR1 and CDR2 from the germline V gene are MNHEY and SVGAGI. The CDR3 contains 15 residues. Of note for this clone: Antigen specificity is unknown.

Caucasian adults residing in Nashville, Tennessee made up all the donors. The authors loaded roughly 200 ng DNA, roughly 27,000 T cell genomes, into sorted-subset replicate PCRs. The data were produced by immunoSEQ multiplex PCR, yet TCRdb's version contains in-frame clones alone and is incomplete. The table lists about 2.4 million clones, approximately 94% of them singletons. This chain joins TRBV6-5 and TRBJ1-2, with 7 bases lining up with TRBD1. Sequencing used naive CD4+ T cells from PBMCs. Subset given: CD45RA+ positively selected. The clonotype comes from a man aged 18-30 years in good health. Some clones in this sample may be carry-over from other donors' samples. CDR3 in DNA: TGTGCCAGCAGTTACGGAGGGGGCCTTGACTATGGCTACACCTTC. Translation: CASSYGGGLDYGYTF.